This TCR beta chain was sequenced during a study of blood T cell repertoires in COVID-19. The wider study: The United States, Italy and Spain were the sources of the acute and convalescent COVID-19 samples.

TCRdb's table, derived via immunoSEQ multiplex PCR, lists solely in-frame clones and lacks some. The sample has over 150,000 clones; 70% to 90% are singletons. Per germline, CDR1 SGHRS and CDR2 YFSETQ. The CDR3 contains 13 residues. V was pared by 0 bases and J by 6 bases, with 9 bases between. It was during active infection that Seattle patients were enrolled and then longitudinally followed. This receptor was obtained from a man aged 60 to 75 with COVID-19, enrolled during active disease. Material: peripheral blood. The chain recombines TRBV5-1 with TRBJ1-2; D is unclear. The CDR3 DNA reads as TGCGCCAGCAGCTTGGTCCCCGGGGATGGCTACACCTTC. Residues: CASSLVPGDGYTF.